Below, 18 T cell receptor beta chains from the same sample are listed, as sequenced in a study of blood T cell repertoires in COVID-19. Clones were read by immunoSEQ multiplex PCR, and TCRdb kept only the in-frame ones, dropping some. The repertoire includes 85,000 to 100,000 clones, 81% of them detected once, and around 5% sits in the top ten. Sequencing was carried out using peripheral blood. Receptors were obtained from a man of 80 years or more with COVID-19, enrolled during active disease.

The V gene is TRBV29-1, the J gene TRBJ2-3; TRBD2 aligns across 12 bases. Germline CDR1 SQVTM, CDR2 ANQGSEA. V lost 7 bases, J lost 10 bases, and 12 bases stayed unmatched. The CDR3 spans 14 residues. The CDR3 here is CSASSGGATWAQYF. CDR3 DNA: TGCAGCGCCTCTAGCGGGGGGGCGACTTGGGCGCAGTATTTT.

As regards this clone: One junction end does not reproduce the germline sequence, and a read error may be involved. This chain joins TRBV7-9 and TRBJ1-2; 7 bases align to TRBD1. Germline lookup yields CDR1 SEHNR and CDR2 FQNEAQ (reference sequence). The length of the CDR3 is 14 residues. The CDR3 is CAGSSTGASDGYTF. CDR3 nucleotide sequence: TGTGCCGGCAGCTCCACAGGGGCATCCGATGGCTACACCTTC.

The J gene is TRBJ2-3, the V gene TRBV6-1; the match to TRBD1 covers 9 bases. In germline, CDR1 is MNHNS, CDR2 SASEGT. This CDR3 is built from 15 residues. V lost 1 base, J lost 3 bases, and 2 bases stayed unmatched. The CDR3 loop reads CASSEVDRGTDTQYF. CDR3 DNA sequence: TGTGCCAGCAGTGAAGTGGACAGGGGAACAGATACGCAGTATTTT.

This rearrangement joins TRBV7-3 to TRBJ1-1; 7 bases line up with TRBD1. The CDR3 is made up of 17 amino acids. CDR1 and CDR2 from the germline V gene are SGHTA and FQGTGA. After removal of 5 bases from V and 3 bases from J, the junction contained 15 bases not matched to a gene. CDR3 sequence (DNA): TGTGCCAGCAGCCCCGATCCAAGGGGGCGCGGTGACACTGAAGCTTTCTTT. Translating gives CASSPDPRGRGDTEAFF.

The CDR3, as DNA: TGTGCCAGCAGCTTCGAGACTAGAAGCACAGATACGCAGTATTTT. It encodes CASSFETRSTDTQYF. This chain uses TRBV5-8 with TRBJ2-3; D perhaps matches TRBD2 (6 bases). The V end lost 2 bases, the J end lost 0 bases, and 10 bases lay between the germline ends. This CDR3 comprises 15 residues. Germline V gene data show CDR1 as SGHTS and CDR2 as YDEGEE.

This chain joins TRBV10-1 and TRBJ2-2; D remains ambiguous. CDR1 is WNHNN and CDR2 is SYGVQD in the germline V gene (reference sequence). V was pared by 4 bases and J by 1 base, with 7 bases between. This CDR3 comprises 14 residues. CDR3 amino acids: CASSGRGNTGELFF. The CDR3 nucleotides read TGCGCCAGCAGTGGAAGAGGGAACACCGGGGAGCTGTTTTTT.

The chain recombines TRBV10-3 with TRBJ2-2, with 11 bases lining up with TRBD2. The CDR3 loop spans 15 amino acids. Germline-derived CDR1 and CDR2 are ENHRY and SYGVKD. V was pared by 9 bases and J by 3 bases, with 6 bases of the junction left unmatched. The CDR3 DNA is TGTGCCATAGAACAGACTAGCGGGGACACCGGGGAGCTGTTTTTT. It is translated as CAIEQTSGDTGELFF.

V is TRBV18 and J is TRBJ1-2; no firm D call. Trimming removed 3 bases at V and 0 bases at J, with 14 bases between. Germline V gene lookup returns CDR1 KGHSH and CDR2 LQKENI. This CDR3 spans 16 amino acids. The CDR3 DNA reads as TGTGCCAGCTCACCGTTGACCCTGGGCTCTAACTATGGCTACACCTTC. Amino acids: CASSPLTLGSNYGYTF.

The chain links TRBV10-3 to TRBJ2-3, with 9 bases fitting TRBD2. This CDR3 contains 16 residues. Germline V gene lookup returns CDR1 ENHRY and CDR2 SYGVKD. V dropped 7 bases and J dropped 4; count of bases not matched to a gene: 12. For the CDR3, the DNA is TGTGCCATCAAGGGAGATGGAGCGGGAGGATCAGATACGCAGTATTTT. This codes for CAIKGDGAGGSDTQYF.

The chain employs TRBV4-1 and TRBJ2-3; 8 bases are shared with TRBD1. CDR3 size: 15 residues. Germline V gene sequence: CDR1 MGHRA, CDR2 YSYEKL. J lost 2 bases, V lost 1 base, and 2 bases had no gene match. Here the CDR3 DNA reads TGCGCCAGCAGCCAAGGGACAGGGTACACAGATACGCAGTATTTT. Translating it yields CASSQGTGYTDTQYF.

The J gene is TRBJ2-1, the V gene TRBV7-7; 14 bases fit TRBD2. Trimming at V came to 5 bases and at J to 8 bases, leaving 5 bases not matched to a gene. The CDR3 runs 15 residues. The germline V gene encodes CDR1 SSHAT and CDR2 FNYEAQ (reference sequence). CDR3: CASSQGLAGVDEQFF. CDR3 DNA sequence: TGTGCCAGCAGCCAGGGACTAGCGGGAGTCGATGAGCAGTTCTTC. Complete variable domain (other parts from reference TRBV7-7 and TRBJ2-1): GAGVSQSPRYKVTKRGQDVTLRCDPISSHATLYWYQQALGQGPEFLTYFNYEAQPDKSGLPSDRFSAERPEGSISTLTIQRTEQRDSAMYRCASSQGLAGVDEQFFGPGTRLTVL.

The V and J genes are TRBV20-1 and TRBJ1-2, with D unresolved. The V gene lost 3 bases and the J gene lost 8 bases, with 10 bases spanning the gap. The CDR3 consists of 11 residues. Germline values: CDR1 DFQATT, CDR2 SNEGSKA (reference sequence). The CDR3 nucleotides are TGCAGTGCTAGTGGTCCGGGAGGCTACACCTTC. Protein product: CSASGPGGYTF.

The CDR3 region has the DNA TGTGCCAGCTCACGGGAGTCCTACGAGCAGTACTTC. It encodes CASSRESYEQYF. The chain uses TRBV2 and TRBJ2-7; tentative D call: TRBD2 (6 bases). The V end lost 8 bases, the J end lost 1 base, and 9 bases lay between the germline ends. The CDR3 spans 12 residues. The V gene's germline CDR1 is SNHLY and CDR2 FYNNEI. Complete variable domain (other parts from reference TRBV2 and TRBJ2-7): EPEVTQTPSHQVTQMGQEVILRCVPISNHLYFYWYRQILGQKVEFLVSFYNNEISEKSEIFDDQFSVERPDGSNFTLKIRSTKLEDSAMYFCASSRESYEQYFGPGTRLTVT.

CDR3 sequence: CASRSGPEQYF. In nucleotides, the CDR3 is TGTGCCAGCAGATCAGGGCCAGAGCAGTACTTC. The chain recombines TRBV28 with TRBJ2-7, with D perhaps TRBD1 (5 bases). The V gene lost 6 bases and the J gene lost 7 bases, with 10 bases spanning the gap. Germline V gene lookup returns CDR1 MDHEN and CDR2 SYDVKM. The CDR3 runs 11 residues.

This rearrangement joins TRBV19 to TRBJ2-3; possibly TRBD1 for D (6 bases). The CDR3 sequence is 13 residues long. Germline V gene data show CDR1 as LNHDA and CDR2 as SQIVND (reference sequence). The CDR3 sequence: CASGEGGTDTQYF. CDR3 coding DNA: TGTGCTTCAGGGGAAGGTGGCACAGATACGCAGTATTTT. Complete variable domain (other parts from reference TRBV19 and TRBJ2-3): DGGITQSPKYLFRKEGQNVTLSCEQNLNHDAMYWYRQDPGQGLRLIYYSQIVNDFQKGDIAEGYSVSREKKESFPLTVTSAQKNPTAFYLCASGEGGTDTQYFGPGTRLTVL.

CDR3 region: CASSLISGRLAASTDTQYF. The CDR3 DNA is TGTGCCAGCAGCCTTATCTCGGGGCGGCTAGCGGCAAGCACAGATACGCAGTATTTT. The V call is TRBV14, the J call TRBJ2-3; 7 nucleotides line up with TRBD2. With V trimmed by 4 bases and J by 0 bases, 16 bases remained unmatched. The CDR3 is 19 residues long. Germline values: CDR1 SGHDN, CDR2 FVKESK.

There are a few counts of this clone. The chain links TRBV6-1 to TRBJ2-5, with a tentative D call TRBD2 (6 bases). The CDR3 has 17 amino acids. Germline lookup yields CDR1 MNHNS and CDR2 SASEGT. V lost 1 base, J lost 4 bases, and 19 bases lay in between. DNA for the CDR3: TGTGCCAGCAGTGAAGGGCAGGGAGGAGGGTACGGAGAGACCCAGTACTTC. Its translation: CASSEGQGGGYGETQYF.

The chain links TRBV10-1 to TRBJ2-2; D is perhaps TRBD1 (6 bases). CDR3 length equals 16 residues. Trimming took off 5 bases at V and 1 base at J, with 14 bases between the two ends. CDR1 and CDR2 (germline): WNHNN, SYGVQD (reference sequence). CDR3 in DNA: TGCGCCAGCAGTCGAAGCCGGGACATGAACACCGGGGAGCTGTTTTTT. Translated, it gives CASSRSRDMNTGELFF.